This is a list of T cell receptor beta chains from one sample in a study of breast tumors, draining lymph nodes, adjacent tissues. TCRdb ran MiXCR on the multiplex PCR reads and lists one entry per CDR3 protein. The sample gives about 110,000 distinct CDR3 sequences, more than 25% of which show up once; under 6% is in the top ten. Sequenced sample: axillary lymph node tissue. These receptors were obtained from a female donor with breast cancer. Some clones in this sample may be carry-over from other donors' samples. Each CDR3 is given with its conserved first and last residue. A D gene is named only where the DNA matches it firmly. Only some rows state a clone size, as once, few, many or a class for expanded clones.

TRBJ1-1 TRBV5-1 TRBD1 15 - TGCGCCAGCAGCCGGGACAGGACTTTGAACACTGAAGCTTTCTTT CASSRDRTLNTEAFF
TRBJ2-7 TRBV24-1 - 15 - TGTGCCACCAGTGATTTCAGCAAGGGACGGTACGAGCAGTACTTC CATSDFSKGRYEQYF
TRBJ2-1 TRBV29-1 - 13 many TGCAGCGTTGAGGAAAGACAGGGAGGAAGGCAGTTCTTC CSVEERQGGRQFF
TRBJ2-2 TRBV9 TRBD1 17 many TGTGCCAGCAGCGCCCCCCGGGGGGACAGGGTTTCCGGGGAGCTGTTTTTT CASSAPRGDRVSGELFF
TRBJ2-1 TRBV20-1 TRBD2 15 many TGCAGTGCTAGTCCGGGACTAGCGGGAGGCAATGAGCAGTTCTTC CSASPGLAGGNEQFF
TRBJ2-1 TRBV6-5 - 14 few TGTGCCAGCAGTCACGTCACAGGGTACAATGAGCAGTTCTTC CASSHVTGYNEQFF
TRBJ2-2 TRBV5-1 TRBD2 17 many TGCGCCAGCAGCTTGGGAGCGGGGGGGCCGAGCACCGGGGAGCTGTTTTTT CASSLGAGGPSTGELFF
TRBJ1-5 TRBV29-1 - 13 - TGCAGCGTTGGGACAGCCAGCCATCAGCCCCAGCATTTT CSVGTASHQPQHF
TRBJ2-7 TRBV2 - 15 - TGTGCCAGCAGCCGAGACCCTGGGGCTCACTACGAGCAGTACTTC CASSRDPGAHYEQYF
TRBJ2-7 TRBV10-3 TRBD2 15 many TGTGCCATCAGGGAAGGAGCGGGGTTTGCCTACGAGCAGTACTTC CAIREGAGFAYEQYF